Presented here are 7 T cell receptor beta chains from one specimen sequenced in a study of blood T cell repertoires in COVID-19. Here immunoSEQ multiplex PCR was the method, and the copy in TCRdb shows in-frame clones only, minus some. Of 250,000 to 300,000 clones in the sample, roughly 88% were seen once. Material for sequencing was peripheral blood. These TCRs come from an older woman with acute or convalescent COVID-19.

The V gene is TRBV3-1 (or the pseudogene TRBV3-2), the J gene TRBJ2-3; TRBD1 is a possible D gene (6 bases). Germline assignment: CDR1 LGHDT and CDR2 YNNKEL (reference sequence). V dropped 2 bases and J dropped 7 bases, with 13 bases sitting between them. The CDR3 has 14 amino acids. The CDR3 coding sequence is TGTGCCAGCAGCCAATCCTCCCAGGGGTATACGCAGTATTTT. Protein: CASSQSSQGYTQYF.

The DNA of the CDR3 is TGTGCCAGCAGTGCGGGGTATCTGGGGACTGAAGCTTTCTTT. Translation: CASSAGYLGTEAFF. This chain connects TRBV27 to TRBJ1-1; no definite D call. Trimming removed 5 bases at V and 5 bases at J, with 15 bases between. The CDR3 consists of 14 residues. CDR1 MNHEY and CDR2 SMNVEV come from the germline V gene (reference sequence).

In regard to this clone: Different DNA sequences within this sample yield the same CDR3. The chain recombines TRBV19 with TRBJ1-1; D remains ambiguous. This CDR3 spans 13 amino acids. Trimming left V 3 bases short and J 1 base short, with 6 bases between. Germline CDR1 is LNHDA and CDR2 is SQIVND (reference sequence). The CDR3 nucleotides are TGTGCCAGTAGTATCCGGGGGAACACTGAAGCTTTCTTT. It translates to CASSIRGNTEAFF.

V and J are TRBV6-5 and TRBJ1-2; perhaps TRBD1 as D (6 bases). Trimming cost V 8 bases and J 0 bases, with 16 bases left between them. CDR3 length: 15 amino acids. Germline V lookup: CDR1 MNHEY, CDR2 SVGAGI. The CDR3: CASGRTERSNYGYTF. The DNA of the CDR3 is TGTGCCAGCGGGCGGACAGAACGCTCTAACTATGGCTACACCTTC.

The V and J genes are TRBV27 and TRBJ1-2; perhaps TRBD1 as D (5 bases). The V end was cut by 6 bases, the J end by 6 bases, with 14 bases between. Germline V gene data show CDR1 as MNHEY and CDR2 as SMNVEV (reference sequence). The CDR3 loop spans 13 amino acids. The CDR3 sequence: CASSLWGEDGYTF. CDR3 nucleotides: TGTGCCAGCAGCTTGTGGGGCGAGGATGGCTACACCTTC.

The V call is TRBV2, the J call TRBJ1-6; no reliable D call. Looked up from germline, CDR1 is SNHLY and CDR2 is FYNNEI. The V end was cut by 5 bases, the J end by 6 bases, with 11 bases between. The CDR3 covers 14 residues. The CDR3 bases are TGTGCCAGCAGTATTGGTCAGGCTAATTCACCCCTCCACTTT. Translation gives CASSIGQANSPLHF.

This clone showed up just a few times. This specimen includes other DNA sequences encoding the same CDR3. This rearrangement joins TRBV3-1 (or the pseudogene TRBV3-2) to TRBJ1-5; D not resolved. V lost 0 bases and J lost 2, with 5 bases in between. Germline-derived CDR1 and CDR2 are LGHDT and YNNKEL (reference sequence). The CDR3 covers 14 residues. CDR3: CASSQDRGNQPQHF. Here the CDR3 DNA reads TGTGCCAGCAGCCAAGATCGGGGCAATCAGCCCCAGCATTTT.